This T cell receptor beta chain was retrieved from a study of CD8 T cells in Susac syndrome (dated by TCRdb to about 2019). Regarding the research as a whole: Repertoire sequencing was used to test whether CD8+ T cell activation and differentiation in Susac syndrome was antigen driven. What the work shows at the level of the full study, not this receptor alone: The number of individuals in the TCR sequencing and HLA analysis was acknowledged as relatively small.

Of note for this clonotype: Its antigen specificity is not known. No much larger clone exists at a distance of one base, and base qualities are not known.

Peripheral blood CD8+ and CD4+ T cells from healthy donors, Susac syndrome patients and multiple sclerosis patients were profiled using high-throughput TCR beta sequencing. Multiple sclerosis controls were treatment-naive patients with stable or active relapsing-remitting disease fulfilling revised McDonald criteria. Bulk CD8+ and CD4+ T cells were purified by magnetic negative isolation, whereas CD8+ TEMRA cells were enriched by FACS. Blood was collected in EDTA tubes and processed within 24 hours, with PBMCs isolated through density gradient centrifugation. PBMCs destined for TCR sequencing were cryopreserved in liquid nitrogen and later thawed in a 37 °C water bath. The sorted or isolated CD4+, CD8+ and CD8+ TEMRA cells reached a purity of at least 90%. RNA was extracted using the RNeasy kit, and roughly 0.5 to 1 microgram was reverse transcribed with random hexamers. The immunoSEQ multiplex PCR assay, covering 54 Vbeta and 13 Jbeta segments, was used to amplify TCR beta CDR3 regions. To correct PCR amplification bias, a synthetic template baseline was used for both primer optimization and computational correction. On the authors' methods: Reads were annotated to V, D and J genes per IMGT and analyzed with immunoSEQ Analyzer, keeping only productive sequences. Clonality was computed as one minus Shannon entropy normalized by log2 of the number of productive unique sequences. Public and private clones were assessed among the 100 most prevalent clones of each patient and control. Clones were defined as Susac-specific when absent from the healthy and MS cohorts, from approximately 1,100 published viral clones and from other ImmuneACCESS disease sequences. In TCRdb, the public reads were trimmed at Q25 with fastp and aligned with MiXCR, with productive beta chains retained. For every CDR3 protein sequence, its rows merge into one entry that carries the most common genes and DNA. The authors' filters were not applied to this entry. The sample table contains approximately 230,000 distinct CDR3 sequences; only one count was recorded for just under 95% of them. 0.06% to 0.08% of the sample goes to the ten largest clones.

The germline V gene provides CDR1 KGHSH and CDR2 LQKENI. Reading from cysteine to phenylalanine, the CDR3 counts 14 amino acids. Solely the CDR3 DNA is kept, with 42 bases framed from the first base. V and J are truncated by 1 base and 4 bases respectively, leaving an intervening sequence of 10 bases. In this chain, TRBV18 is recombined with TRBJ1-1; the D segment could be TRBD1, given 5 matching bases. The TCR comes from a human donor with multiple sclerosis. The sequenced material came from CD4+ T cells from PBMCs. CDR3 reads: CASSPHPGTTEAFF. The nucleotides read TGTGCCAGCTCACCACACCCAGGGACCACTGAAGCTTTCTTT.